The next 20 T cell receptor beta chains were all read from a single sample in a study of blood T cell repertoires in COVID-19. Clones were read by immunoSEQ multiplex PCR, and TCRdb kept only the in-frame ones, dropping some. The sample has about 400,000 clones, roughly 88% seen once. The specimen sequenced was PBMCs or T cells enriched from blood (not recorded which). Receptor source: a woman aged 35 to 49 with acute COVID-19.

The chain joins TRBV5-1 to TRBJ2-2; 10 positions match TRBD2. Germline-derived CDR1 and CDR2 are SGHRS and YFSETQ. Trimming removed 3 bases from V and 2 bases from J; junction bases left unmatched: 7. This CDR3 comprises 17 residues. The CDR3 bases are TGCGCCAGCAGCTCGGGACTAGCGCTACTAAACACCGGGGAGCTGTTTTTT. It translates to CASSSGLALLNTGELFF.

This clone was counted once. The chain links TRBV30 to TRBJ2-7, with TRBD2 matching 8 bases. V shed 7 bases and J 6 bases; nucleotides not matched to a gene: 11. Germline-derived CDR1 and CDR2 are GTSNPN and SVGIG (reference sequence). The CDR3 loop spans 13 amino acids. The CDR3 region has the DNA TGTGCCTTCGGGAGGGACTTGGGGTCCGAGCAGTACTTC. The encoded protein is CAFGRDLGSEQYF. The entire variable domain, with the rest obtained from reference TRBV30 and TRBJ2-7, is as follows: SQTIHQWPATLVQPVGSPLSLECTVEGTSNPNLYWYRQAAGRGLQLLFYSVGIGQISSEVPQNLSASRPQDRQFILSSKKLLLSDSGFYLCAFGRDLGSEQYFGPGTRLTVT.

The chain links TRBV15 to TRBJ2-2, with a possible D match to TRBD1 (6 bases). V gave up 1 base and J gave up 7 bases, with 7 bases separating them. Germline CDR1 LNHNV, CDR2 YYDKDF (reference sequence). This CDR3 region has 13 residues. DNA of the CDR3: TGTGCCACCAGCAGAGGAGGGGGCGGGGAGCTGTTTTTT. The encoded protein is CATSRGGGGELFF.

V gene TRBV5-1 combines with J gene TRBJ1-5; no clear D gene. V gave up 0 bases and J gave up 0 bases, with 10 bases separating them. This CDR3 has 16 residues. Germline CDR1 reads SGHRS; CDR2 reads YFSETQ. The CDR3: CASSLDGQNSNQPQHF. The CDR3 coding sequence is TGCGCCAGCAGCTTGGATGGCCAGAATAGCAATCAGCCCCAGCATTTT.

The chain links TRBV5-1 to TRBJ1-3; a weak D match, TRBD1 (5 bases). Trimming shortened V by 4 bases and J by 4 bases, and 15 bases separated the two germline ends. Looked up from germline, CDR1 is SGHRS and CDR2 is YFSETQ. The CDR3 extends over 15 amino acids. The CDR3 coding sequence is TGCGCCAGCAGCGAAGACAGTCCTCCGGGAAACACCATATATTTT. Translating it yields CASSEDSPPGNTIYF.

This clone has a handful of counts. The rearrangement joins TRBV5-1 to TRBJ2-3; TRBD2 aligns across 7 bases. There are 14 residues in the CDR3. Germline loops: CDR1 SGHRS, CDR2 YFSETQ. V was clipped by 1 base and J by 6 bases; unmatched bases: 5. The CDR3 is CASSLSASGDTQYF. The CDR3 DNA reads TGCGCCAGCAGCTTGTCTGCTAGCGGCGATACGCAGTATTTT.

V usage is TRBV5-1 and J usage is TRBJ2-5; perhaps TRBD2 as D (7 bases). The CDR3 has 16 residues. Trimming took off 0 bases at V and 6 bases at J, with 18 bases between the two ends. Per germline, CDR1 SGHRS and CDR2 YFSETQ. CDR3 amino acids: CASSLVVSGGGKTQYF. The CDR3, as DNA: TGCGCCAGCAGCTTGGTGGTTTCGGGGGGCGGAAAGACCCAGTACTTC.

This chain uses TRBV20-1 with TRBJ1-1; D uncertain. The length of the CDR3 is 13 residues. Germline-derived CDR1 and CDR2 are DFQATT and SNEGSKA (reference sequence). Trimming pared 3 bases from V and 0 bases from J, leaving 8 bases between. The CDR3 DNA follows: TGCAGTGCTAGTGTGGCACTGAACACTGAAGCTTTCTTT. Residues: CSASVALNTEAFF.

The rearrangement links TRBV30 to TRBJ2-3; 7 bases fit TRBD2. Germline-derived CDR1 and CDR2 are GTSNPN and SVGIG (reference sequence). V was clipped by 3 bases and J by 5 bases; unmatched bases: 8. The CDR3 sequence is 14 residues long. The CDR3 bases are TGTGCCTGGAGACTCGCGGGGGATTTAGATACGCAGTATTTT. Amino acids: CAWRLAGDLDTQYF.

The chain is built from TRBV19 and TRBJ1-5, with 8 positions matching TRBD1. The trim removed 6 bases at V and 6 bases at J, leaving 10 bases unmatched. The CDR3 has 15 residues. Germline V gives CDR1 LNHDA, CDR2 SQIVND (reference sequence). CDR3 amino acids: CASRAGGPVGQPQHF. The CDR3 DNA is TGTGCCAGTAGGGCAGGGGGCCCGGTTGGTCAGCCCCAGCATTTT.

As concerns this clone: Different DNA sequences within this sample yield the same CDR3. The chain joins TRBV11-2 to TRBJ2-3; unclear D gene. This CDR3 spans 13 amino acids. V shed 1 base and J shed 1 base, with 3 bases lying between them. CDR1 SGHAT and CDR2 FQNNGV come from the germline V gene. CDR3 amino acids: CASSLAGTDTQYF. CDR3 nucleotide sequence: TGTGCCAGCAGCTTAGCGGGCACAGATACGCAGTATTTT.

This clone was observed once. The gene calls are TRBV10-2 and TRBJ2-1; 13 positions match TRBD2. With V trimmed by 3 bases and J by 6 bases, 5 bases remained unmatched. The CDR3 runs 16 residues. In germline, CDR1 is WSHSY, CDR2 SAAADI. CDR3 in amino acids: CASSDPGLAGANEQFF. The CDR3 region has the DNA TGCGCCAGCAGTGACCCCGGACTAGCGGGGGCCAATGAGCAGTTCTTC.

V and J are TRBV9 and TRBJ2-7, with 9 bases identical to TRBD1. The V gene end was trimmed by 3 bases and the J gene end by 5 bases; junction bases not matched to a gene: 9. CDR3 length: 15 amino acids. Germline loops: CDR1 SGDLS, CDR2 YYNGEE. The CDR3, as DNA: TGTGCCAGCAGCGCTCCCGGGACAGGGTTTGACGAGCAGTACTTC. This translates into CASSAPGTGFDEQYF.

The genes are TRBV5-4 and TRBJ1-6; D may be TRBD1 (5 bases). V lost 0 bases and J 6 bases, leaving 10 bases between the germline ends. The CDR3 has 15 residues. Per the germline V gene, CDR1 is SGHNT and CDR2 is YYREEE (reference sequence). CDR3 loop: CASSLEGLGNSPLHF. DNA of the CDR3: TGTGCCAGCAGCTTGGAGGGGTTAGGTAATTCACCCCTCCACTTT. Variable domain in full (rest from reference TRBV5-4 and TRBJ1-6): ETGVTQSPTHLIKTRGQQVTLRCSSQSGHNTVSWYQQALGQGPQFIFQYYREEENGRGNFPPRFSGLQFPNYSSELNVNALELDDSALYLCASSLEGLGNSPLHFGNGTRLTVT.

V and J are TRBV4-2 and TRBJ2-2; the D gene is possibly TRBD2 (6 bases). The V gene's germline CDR1 is LGHNA and CDR2 YNFKEQ. The CDR3 spans 16 residues. Trimming shortened V by 5 bases and J by 1 base, and 14 bases separated the two germline ends. The CDR3 here is CASSSRHGGNTGELFF. The CDR3 DNA reads as TGTGCCAGCAGCTCCCGTCACGGGGGGAACACCGGGGAGCTGTTTTTT.

The chain has TRBV30 and TRBJ1-2, with D hard to call. This CDR3 has 15 amino acids. Germline CDR1 reads GTSNPN; CDR2 reads SVGIG (reference sequence). V lost 0 bases and J lost 0, with 11 bases in between. CDR3 sequence reads: CAWSVRAGANYGYTF. CDR3 nucleotides: TGTGCCTGGAGTGTGCGGGCCGGAGCTAACTATGGCTACACCTTC.

The rearrangement joins TRBV30 to TRBJ1-2; TRBD1 is a possible D gene (6 bases). The CDR3 totals 13 residues. Germline V gene lookup returns CDR1 GTSNPN and CDR2 SVGIG (reference sequence). V lost 3 bases, J lost 5 bases, and 13 bases lay in between. In DNA form, the CDR3 reads TGTGCCTGGAGCAAAGGGGGTCGGTATGGCTACACCTTC. It encodes CAWSKGGRYGYTF.

V gene TRBV5-5 combines with J gene TRBJ1-2; D uncertain. The CDR3 is made up of 13 amino acids. Trimming took off 0 bases at V and 2 bases at J, with 5 bases between the two ends. CDR1 is SGHKS and CDR2 is YYEKEE in the germline V gene (reference sequence). The CDR3 is CASSLESNYGYTF. The DNA of the CDR3 is TGTGCCAGCAGCTTGGAAAGCAACTATGGCTACACCTTC.

The V call is TRBV10-3, the J call TRBJ2-7; 8 nucleotides agree with TRBD1. Germline values: CDR1 ENHRY, CDR2 SYGVKD. The ends lost 4 bases at V and 2 bases at J; junction bases unmatched: 4. This CDR3 region has 14 residues. CDR3 DNA: TGTGCCATCAGTGCGGCACAGGGGGCCTACGAGCAGTACTTC. Its translation: CAISAAQGAYEQYF.

The J gene is TRBJ1-6, the V gene TRBV5-1; 9 nucleotides agree with TRBD1. Germline-derived CDR1 and CDR2 are SGHRS and YFSETQ. This CDR3 has 15 amino acids. With 2 bases clipped from V and 9 bases from J, the junction kept 6 bases outside the gene matches. CDR3 bases: TGCGCCAGCAGCTTACAGGGGGCTTTAGGTTCACCCCTCCACTTT. Its translation is CASSLQGALGSPLHF.